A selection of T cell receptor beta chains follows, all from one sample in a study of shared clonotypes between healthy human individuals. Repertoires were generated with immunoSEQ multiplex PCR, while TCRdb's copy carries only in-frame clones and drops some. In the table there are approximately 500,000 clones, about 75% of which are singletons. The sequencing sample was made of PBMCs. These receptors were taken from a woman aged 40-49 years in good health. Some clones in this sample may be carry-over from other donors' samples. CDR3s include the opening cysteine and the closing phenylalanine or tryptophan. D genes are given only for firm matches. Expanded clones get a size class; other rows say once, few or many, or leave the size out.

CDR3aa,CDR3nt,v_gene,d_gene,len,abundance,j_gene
CASSLGTSSETQYF,TGTGCCAGCAGCTTAGGGACTAGCTCAGAGACCCAGTACTTC,TRBV5-6,TRBD2,14,-,TRBJ2-5
CASSPAGQGYYEQYF,TGTGCCAGCAGCCCCGCCGGACAGGGTTACTACGAGCAGTACTTC,TRBV7-6,TRBD1,15,-,TRBJ2-7
CATTHDSNEQFF,TGTGCCACGACACACGACTCCAATGAGCAGTTCTTC,TRBV15,-,12,-,TRBJ2-1
CASSRAEKLFF,TGCGCCAGCAGCAGGGCTGAAAAACTGTTTTTT,TRBV4-1,-,11,-,TRBJ1-4
CASSAYRLQETQYF,TGTGCCAGCAGTGCCTACAGGTTACAAGAGACCCAGTACTTC,TRBV2,-,14,-,TRBJ2-5
CASSPRGMDRGPNYGYTF,TGTGCCAGCAGTCCCCGGGGAATGGACAGGGGCCCTAACTATGGCTACACCTTC,TRBV28,TRBD1,18,few,TRBJ1-2
CASSRHRDLNTGELFF,TGTGCCAGCAGCCGTCACCGGGACTTGAACACCGGGGAGCTGTTTTTT,TRBV7-8,-,16,-,TRBJ2-2
CASWGGELFF,TGTGCCAGCTGGGGAGGGGAGCTGTTTTTT,TRBV28,-,10,-,TRBJ2-2
CASSGGTGYFRTNEKLFF,TGTGCCAGCAGTGGCGGGACAGGGTATTTCAGAACTAATGAAAAACTGTTTTTT,TRBV2,TRBD1,18,-,TRBJ1-4
CASSHDRVSNTIYF,TGCGCCAGCAGCCACGACAGGGTCTCGAACACCATATATTTT,TRBV5-1,TRBD1,14,-,TRBJ1-3
CASQSRSNTGELFF,TGTGCCAGCCAGAGCAGGTCGAACACCGGGGAGCTGTTTTTT,TRBV9,-,14,-,TRBJ2-2
CASSSQGQGHTEAFF,TGTGCCAGCAGCTCCCAGGGACAGGGGCACACTGAAGCTTTCTTT,TRBV7-8,TRBD1,15,-,TRBJ1-1
CASSSTGTYEQYF,TGTGCCAGCAGCTCGACAGGGACCTACGAGCAGTACTTC,TRBV7-9,TRBD1,13,-,TRBJ2-7
CATEGLAGQNEQFF,TGTGCCACCGAGGGACTAGCGGGACAAAATGAGCAGTTCTTC,TRBV10-3,TRBD2,14,once,TRBJ2-1
CASSGTGGRNEQFF,TGTGCCAGCAGCGGGACAGGGGGTCGCAATGAGCAGTTCTTC,TRBV7-2,TRBD1,14,-,TRBJ2-1
CASSQDLFRGRLIPGNTIYF,TGTGCCAGCAGCCAAGACCTATTTAGGGGGAGGCTAATACCTGGAAACACCATATATTTT,TRBV14,-,20,-,TRBJ1-3
CASSIRQAVGQPQHF,TGTGCCAGTAGTATAAGACAGGCGGTGGGTCAGCCCCAGCATTTT,TRBV19,-,15,-,TRBJ1-5
CSVGGQSNTEAFF,TGCAGCGTTGGAGGACAGTCGAACACTGAAGCTTTCTTT,TRBV29-1,-,13,-,TRBJ1-1
CSVEQVNSYEQYF,TGCAGCGTTGAACAGGTAAACTCCTACGAGCAGTACTTC,TRBV29-1,-,13,once,TRBJ2-7
CASSLGGLVRATGNTIYF,TGTGCCAGCAGCCTTGGGGGACTGGTCCGGGCGACTGGAAACACCATATATTTT,TRBV5-4,-,18,-,TRBJ1-3
CASRPTDATNYGYTF,TGTGCCAGCAGACCCACCGATGCTACTAACTATGGCTACACCTTC,TRBV27,-,15,-,TRBJ1-2
CASSWGAGATGTEAFF,TGTGCCAGCAGCTGGGGGGCTGGGGCGACAGGCACTGAAGCTTTCTTT,TRBV7-2,-,16,-,TRBJ1-1
CASSTPRGGNTEAFF,TGTGCCAGTAGTACTCCTCGAGGCGGGAACACTGAAGCTTTCTTT,TRBV19,-,15,-,TRBJ1-1
CASRYNRAGANVLTF,TGTGCCAGCAGGTACAACAGGGCTGGGGCCAACGTCCTGACTTTC,TRBV6-5,-,15,-,TRBJ2-6
CASSHNVRDESYNEQFF,TGTGCCAGCAGTCACAACGTGCGGGATGAGTCCTACAATGAGCAGTTCTTC,TRBV2,-,17,-,TRBJ2-1
CSATRSEQFF,TGCAGTGCTACTAGGTCTGAGCAGTTCTTC,TRBV20-1,-,10,many,TRBJ2-1
CASSHRPTDTQYF,TGTGCCAGCAGTCACCGACCCACAGATACGCAGTATTTT,TRBV27,-,13,-,TRBJ2-3
CASLLTGGVHGYTF,TGTGCCAGCCTCCTGACAGGGGGCGTTCATGGCTACACCTTC,TRBV19,TRBD1,14,-,TRBJ1-2
CASSFGGGSPYEQYF,TGCGCCAGCAGCTTTGGAGGGGGCTCCCCCTACGAGCAGTACTTC,TRBV5-1,-,15,-,TRBJ2-7
CASSEGTVRAVETQYF,TGTGCCAGCAGTGAAGGCACAGTCAGGGCAGTAGAGACCCAGTACTTC,TRBV2,-,16,-,TRBJ2-5
CASSPMTTNTGELFF,TGTGCCAGCTCACCCATGACAACGAACACCGGGGAGCTGTTTTTT,TRBV18,-,15,-,TRBJ2-2
CSVEGARDSSYEQYF,TGCAGCGTTGAAGGGGCCCGGGACAGTTCCTACGAGCAGTACTTC,TRBV29-1,TRBD1,15,-,TRBJ2-7
CASSLLASSYNEQFF,TGTGCCAGCAGTTTACTAGCGAGCTCCTACAATGAGCAGTTCTTC,TRBV6-6,TRBD2,15,-,TRBJ2-1
CASSEEVEGYYNSPLHF,TGTGCCAGCAGTGAGGAGGTAGAGGGCTACTATAATTCACCCCTCCACTTT,TRBV7-9,-,17,-,TRBJ1-6
CASSRDTEAFF,TGTGCCAGCAGTCGGGACACTGAAGCTTTCTTT,TRBV6-9,-,11,-,TRBJ1-1
CASRPREKETQYF,TGTGCCAGCAGACCCAGGGAAAAAGAGACCCAGTACTTC,TRBV7-9,-,13,-,TRBJ2-5
CASSLLAGVRTGELFF,TGCGCCAGCAGCCTCTTAGCGGGAGTGCGTACCGGGGAGCTGTTTTTT,TRBV4-1,TRBD2,16,-,TRBJ2-2
CASSRPGQAVDTQYF,TGCGCCAGCAGCCGTCCGGGACAGGCGGTCGATACGCAGTATTTT,TRBV5-1,TRBD1,15,-,TRBJ2-3
CASRGLQETQYF,TGTGCCAGCAGGGGCCTCCAAGAGACCCAGTACTTC,TRBV21-1,-,12,-,TRBJ2-5
CASSGTSGRDTDTQYF,TGTGCCAGCAGCGGGACTAGCGGGAGGGACACAGATACGCAGTATTTT,TRBV7-9,TRBD2,16,once,TRBJ2-3
CASSLLAEQETQYF,TGCGCCAGCAGCTTGCTGGCAGAACAAGAGACCCAGTACTTC,TRBV5-1,-,14,few,TRBJ2-5
CAWSETNYGYTF,TGTGCCTGGAGTGAAACTAACTATGGCTACACCTTC,TRBV30,-,12,-,TRBJ1-2
CASSFSSGANVLTF,TGTGCCAGCAGTTTTAGCTCTGGGGCCAACGTCCTGACTTTC,TRBV27,-,14,-,TRBJ2-6
CASSPLGGRVGF,TGTGCCAGCAGTCCCCTGGGCGGGAGGGTAGGCTTC,TRBV6-5,TRBD2,12,-,TRBJ2-7
CASTAPFRAPFF,TGTGCCAGCACTGCCCCGTTTAGGGCCCCGTTCTTC,TRBV28,-,12,once,TRBJ2-1